This T cell receptor beta chain was observed in a study of blood T cell repertoires in COVID-19. As for the study in general: Samples of COVID-19 (acute and convalescent) were obtained from the United States, Italy and Spain. The analysed material was cDNA or gDNA that came from T cells, B-cell-depleted T cells, or PBMCs.

Per the study methods: Amplification of reference gene primers provided the estimated nucleated cell counts. Profiled with immunoSEQ multiplex PCR; TCRdb holds only in-frame clones, not every one. That table furnishes V, J and clone size, whereas the DNA furnished D and trimming. Here the sample spans just under 300,000 clones, around 87% being singletons. V was cut by 2 bases and J by 6 bases, with 7 bases left in between. Germline V CDR1 and CDR2: MNHEY, SVGEGT. There are 12 residues in the CDR3. This receptor was identified in a man in his sixties or seventies with acute or convalescent COVID-19. The J gene is TRBJ1-2, the V gene TRBV6-2 or TRBV6-3; D remains ambiguous. Sample: peripheral blood. The CDR3 DNA reads as TGTGCCAGCAGTTACGAGGGAAATGGCTACACCTTC. Amino acid sequence: CASSYEGNGYTF.